This T cell receptor beta chain was captured in a study of quantifying T cell responses using KT2 cells. Looking at the study overall: cDNA was made from DNase-treated RNA using alpha and beta constant primers.

V was shortened by 0 bases and J by 3 bases, with 9 bases between the two germline ends. This CDR3 is 14 amino acids long. CDR1 MNHEY and CDR2 SVGEGT come from the germline V gene. KT2, a clone with a known TCR, was spiked into unfractionated PBMC. A single-stranded UMI oligo with SP2 sequence was ligated to cDNA 3' ends. An equimolar mix of RC1.1 and RC1.2 primed the beta chain across TRBC1 and TRBC2. MiXCR was run by TCRdb on the UMI-ligation and nested PCR reads, yielding one entry per CDR3 protein. Of about 33,000 distinct CDR3 sequences listed, 10% are singletons. V gene TRBV6-2 or TRBV6-3 combines with J gene TRBJ2-7; D not certain. The source material was PBMCs spiked with cells of the T cell clone KT2. The clonotype originates from a human donor. The CDR3 DNA reads as TGTGCCAGCAGTTACTCGGGTGGCAGCTACGAGCAGTACTTC. Translating gives CASSYSGGSYEQYF.